This entry lists 30 T cell receptor beta chains sequenced from one sample in a study of blood T cell repertoires in COVID-19. Assay used: immunoSEQ multiplex PCR; TCRdb lists only in-frame clones, some missing. The data hold 130,000 or so clones, with approximately 86% observed a single time. Sequencing used peripheral blood. Receptors were obtained from a woman aged 55-75 years with acute or convalescent COVID-19.

The V call is TRBV28, the J call TRBJ1-5; TRBD1 agrees at 11 bases. The germline V gene has CDR1 MDHEN and CDR2 SYDVKM. V was clipped by 6 bases and J by 7 bases; unmatched bases: 11. CDR3 size: 16 residues. CDR3 DNA sequence: TGTGCCAGCAGCCCAAGGACAGGGGGCGCGAACCAGCCCCAGCATTTT. Translating it yields CASSPRTGGANQPQHF.

This chain links TRBV5-1 with TRBJ2-3; D possibly corresponds to TRBD1 (5 bases). The CDR3 is 14 residues long. V lost 7 bases and J lost 2, with 14 bases in between. Germline V gene lookup returns CDR1 SGHRS and CDR2 YFSETQ. The DNA for the CDR3 is TGCGCCAGCCGTCGGGTGGACAACACAGATACGCAGTATTTT. This encodes CASRRVDNTDTQYF. Looking up the rest from reference TRBV5-1 and TRBJ2-3 gives the full variable domain: KAGVTQTPRYLIKTRGQQVTLSCSPISGHRSVSWYQQTPGQGLQFLFEYFSETQRNKGNFPGRFSGRQFSNSRSEMNVSTLELGDSALYLCASRRVDNTDTQYFGPGTRLTVL.

The chain joins TRBV18 to TRBJ2-7, with TRBD2 matching over 7 bases. The CDR3 length is 13 residues. Germline values: CDR1 KGHSH, CDR2 LQKENI. V lost 2 bases, J lost 4 bases, and 2 bases stayed unmatched. The chain's CDR3 is CASSPSAGYEQYF. CDR3 nucleotide sequence: TGTGCCAGCTCACCATCAGCGGGGTACGAGCAGTACTTC.

This clone appeared once. The chain links TRBV9 to TRBJ2-2, with unresolved D. The germline V gene encodes CDR1 SGDLS and CDR2 YYNGEE. The CDR3 totals 12 residues. V dropped 2 bases and J dropped 5 bases, with 4 bases sitting between them. The CDR3 sequence: CASSVQTGELFF. The DNA for the CDR3 is TGTGCCAGCAGCGTCCAAACCGGGGAGCTGTTTTTT.

The chain is built from TRBV7-2 and TRBJ2-7; possibly TRBD2 for D (6 bases). The CDR3 has 15 amino acids. The germline CDR1 and CDR2 sequences are SGHTA and FQGNSA. With 0 bases removed from V and 1 base from J, the gap between germline ends came to 10 bases. The CDR3 sequence is CASSLAPSESYEQYF. Written as DNA, the CDR3 is TGTGCCAGCAGCTTAGCACCTAGCGAATCCTACGAGCAGTACTTC.

The CDR3 protein is CATSDSYQPQHF. The CDR3 bases are TGTGCCACCAGTGATTCTTATCAGCCCCAGCATTTT. The genes are TRBV24-1 and TRBJ1-5; the D is unclear. The V end lost 2 bases, the J end lost 5 bases, and 3 bases lay between the germline ends. Germline V gene sequence: CDR1 KGHDR, CDR2 SFDVKD. This CDR3 region has 12 residues.

This chain joins TRBV6-1 and TRBJ1-5; the D is unclear. Trimming cost V 0 bases and J 2 bases, with 8 bases left between them. This CDR3 comprises 15 residues. The germline V gene has CDR1 MNHNS and CDR2 SASEGT. The CDR3 protein is CASSEAGRGNQPQHF. As DNA, the CDR3 is TGTGCCAGCAGTGAAGCTGGGCGTGGCAATCAGCCCCAGCATTTT.

The chain has TRBV11-3 and TRBJ2-1; D perhaps matches TRBD1 (6 bases). The CDR3 runs 14 residues. Germline CDR1 SGHNT, CDR2 YENEEA. V lost 2 bases and J 8 bases, leaving 13 bases between the germline ends. Here the CDR3 reads CASSLTRGSDEQFF. CDR3 sequence (DNA): TGTGCCAGCAGCTTAACCAGGGGAAGCGATGAGCAGTTCTTC.

V and J are TRBV4-1 and TRBJ2-5; TRBD1 aligns across 8 bases. The ends lost 4 bases at V and 5 bases at J; junction bases unmatched: 9. Germline V gene lookup returns CDR1 MGHRA and CDR2 YSYEKL. CDR3 length equals 15 residues. This chain's CDR3 is CASSRYTGGEETQYF. In DNA, the CDR3 is TGCGCCAGCAGCCGGTATACAGGGGGAGAGGAGACCCAGTACTTC.

The sample holds one count of this clone. The chain couples TRBV28 to TRBJ1-5; D is unresolved. In germline, CDR1 is MDHEN, CDR2 SYDVKM. CDR3 length: 13 residues. V dropped 8 bases and J dropped 7 bases, with 15 bases sitting between them. The CDR3 DNA reads TGTGCCAGCGTCACGAGCGGGCACCAGCCCCAGCATTTT. Its translation: CASVTSGHQPQHF.

The chain joins TRBV4-1 to TRBJ2-2, with 8 positions matching TRBD2. This CDR3 has 18 residues. Germline V lookup: CDR1 MGHRA, CDR2 YSYEKL. After removal of 1 base from V and 4 bases from J, the junction contained 11 bases not matched to a gene. This CDR3 reads CASSQAGGGGSGTGELFF. The CDR3 DNA reads as TGCGCCAGCAGCCAAGCAGGCGGCGGGGGGTCGGGCACCGGGGAGCTGTTTTTT.

In this sample, this clone turned up a few times. V and J are TRBV6-6 and TRBJ2-7; 11 bases fit TRBD1. V lost 5 bases and J lost 3; bases outside the gene matches: 6. Germline CDR1 reads MNHNY; CDR2 reads SVGAGI (reference sequence). The CDR3 consists of 15 residues. DNA for the CDR3: TGTGCCAGCAGTCCCCCCGGGACAGGGGGCTACGAGCAGTACTTC. Its translation is CASSPPGTGGYEQYF.

This rearrangement joins TRBV9 to TRBJ2-2; D is unresolved. Germline lookup yields CDR1 SGDLS and CDR2 YYNGEE. V was cut by 4 bases and J by 7 bases, with 11 bases left in between. The CDR3 is 13 amino acids. The CDR3 DNA follows: TGTGCCAGCAGCCTTAGACACGGCGGGGAGCTGTTTTTT. Protein product: CASSLRHGGELFF.

The rearrangement joins TRBV7-2 to TRBJ2-6; D is unclear. Trimming removed 1 base from V and 3 bases from J, with 10 bases in between. Germline lookup yields CDR1 SGHTA and CDR2 FQGNSA. The CDR3 has 16 amino acids. The CDR3 sequence is CASSLDSGFGANVLTF. The CDR3 nucleotides read TGTGCCAGCAGCTTAGATTCGGGTTTTGGGGCCAACGTCCTGACTTTC.

The V call is TRBV12-3 or TRBV12-4, the J call TRBJ1-2; D gene ambiguous. V lost 7 bases, J lost 8 bases, and 14 bases lay in between. The CDR3 extends over 12 amino acids. The CDR3 nucleotides read TGTGCCAGCATCCCGACGGGTGGAGGCTACACCTTC. Translating it yields CASIPTGGGYTF.

This rearrangement joins TRBV6-5 to TRBJ1-6; D call uncertain. Germline CDR1 MNHEY, CDR2 SVGAGI. V lost 7 bases to trimming and J lost 10 bases, with 14 bases between them. The CDR3 runs 13 residues. The CDR3, as DNA: TGTGCCAGCAAGGCGTTCCCGGGGTCACCCCTCCACTTT. Translation: CASKAFPGSPLHF.

V gene TRBV7-2 combines with J gene TRBJ1-5; 10 nucleotides align to TRBD1. CDR1 and CDR2 (germline): SGHTA, FQGNSA. CDR3 length: 13 amino acids. V gave up 8 bases and J gave up 4 bases; unmatched junction bases: 2. For the CDR3, the DNA is TGTGCCAGCGGGGGACAGGGGAATCAGCCCCAGCATTTT. It translates to CASGGQGNQPQHF.

The chain employs TRBV6-2 or TRBV6-3 and TRBJ1-2; TRBD1 aligns across 8 bases. This CDR3 comprises 13 residues. V shed 6 bases, J shed 4 bases, and the junction held 4 bases outside the gene matches. CDR1 and CDR2 from the germline V gene are MNHEY and SVGEGT. The CDR3 DNA is TGTGCCAGCAGCTCAGACAGGGGCTATGGCTACACCTTC. It specifies CASSSDRGYGYTF.

The chain joins TRBV5-6 to TRBJ1-1, with D hard to call. CDR1 is SGHDT and CDR2 is YYEEEE in the germline V gene. The CDR3 consists of 14 residues. Trimming stripped 5 bases from V and 0 bases from J, with 11 bases between. CDR3 sequence (DNA): TGTGCCAGCAGGAGGCTGGAGATGAACACTGAAGCTTTCTTT. It yields the protein CASRRLEMNTEAFF.

The J gene is TRBJ2-3, the V gene TRBV27, with 7 nucleotides matching TRBD2. The CDR3 sequence is 15 residues long. V lost 8 bases to trimming and J lost 0 bases; unmatched junction nucleotides: 8. Germline V CDR1 and CDR2: MNHEY, SMNVEV (reference sequence). CDR3 in amino acids: CASGQAGPSTDTQYF. For the CDR3, the DNA is TGTGCCAGCGGCCAAGCGGGGCCTAGCACAGATACGCAGTATTTT.

This clone was counted a single time. The V gene is TRBV30, the J gene TRBJ2-7, with 8 bases aligning to TRBD1. The CDR3 covers 13 residues. Germline V CDR1 and CDR2: GTSNPN, SVGIG (reference sequence). Unmatched junction bases numbered 5, after V lost 5 bases and J lost 2 bases. CDR3 loop: CAWGQGLPYEQYF. The DNA of the CDR3 is TGTGCCTGGGGACAGGGACTCCCCTACGAGCAGTACTTC.

The rearrangement joins TRBV3-1 (or the pseudogene TRBV3-2) to TRBJ2-1; 15 bases align to TRBD2. Per the germline V gene, CDR1 is LGHDT and CDR2 is YNNKEL (reference sequence). This CDR3 spans 18 amino acids. Unmatched junction bases numbered 4, after V lost 0 bases and J lost 4 bases. This CDR3 reads CASSQEGLAGGLYNEQFF. The DNA of the CDR3 is TGTGCCAGCAGCCAAGAGGGACTAGCGGGGGGTCTGTACAATGAGCAGTTCTTC.

The V and J genes are TRBV6-6 and TRBJ2-1; TRBD1 matches at 7 bases. Trimming at V came to 6 bases and at J to 5 bases, leaving 10 bases not matched to a gene. CDR1 is MNHNY, CDR2 SVGAGI, per germline (reference sequence). The CDR3 sequence is 15 residues long. CDR3 DNA sequence: TGTGCCAGCAGGCCACATGGGACAGTCAACAATGAGCAGTTCTTC. This codes for CASRPHGTVNNEQFF.

The rearrangement links TRBV7-2 to TRBJ2-5, with a weak D call TRBD2 (7 bases). CDR1 SGHTA and CDR2 FQGNSA come from the germline V gene. Trimming took off 0 bases at V and 5 bases at J, with 13 bases between the two ends. The CDR3 runs 15 residues. The chain's CDR3 is CASSLAGGPEETQYF. Here the CDR3 DNA reads TGTGCCAGCAGCTTAGCGGGGGGGCCGGAGGAGACCCAGTACTTC.

This clone was seen a single time. This sequence joins TRBV6-1 and TRBJ1-3; 9 nucleotides align to TRBD1. The ends lost 3 bases at V and 10 bases at J; junction bases unmatched: 7. The CDR3 spans 14 residues. The germline V gene has CDR1 MNHNS and CDR2 SASEGT. The CDR3 DNA follows: TGTGCCAGCAGTGAGGGTGGGACAGGGCTTACCATATATTTT. Its protein is CASSEGGTGLTIYF.

This chain connects TRBV2 to TRBJ2-2, with a tentative D call TRBD1 (5 bases). Per germline, CDR1 SNHLY and CDR2 FYNNEI. The CDR3 has 14 residues. V gave up 3 bases and J gave up 6 bases, with 11 bases separating them. CDR3 sequence reads: CASSDRSGSGELFF. CDR3 bases: TGTGCCAGCAGTGATAGATCAGGGTCCGGGGAGCTGTTTTTT.

V gene TRBV29-1 combines with J gene TRBJ2-5; 8 nucleotides line up with TRBD2. J lost 3 bases, V lost 7 bases, and 7 bases had no gene match. This CDR3 spans 13 amino acids. CDR1 and CDR2 (germline): SQVTM, ANQGSEA. Here the CDR3 DNA reads TGCAGCGCCGGGAGGGGGAGGGAAGAGACCCAGTACTTC. Its translation: CSAGRGREETQYF.

The J gene is TRBJ1-5, the V gene TRBV18, with unresolved D. The CDR3 runs to 15 residues. Per germline, CDR1 KGHSH and CDR2 LQKENI. The V end was cut by 4 bases, the J end by 3 bases, with 13 bases between. The CDR3: CASSLEAANNQPQHF. The DNA of the CDR3 is TGTGCCAGCTCACTCGAGGCGGCAAACAATCAGCCCCAGCATTTT.

This clone was counted a few times. The chain couples TRBV27 to TRBJ2-7; TRBD2 aligns across 8 bases. In germline, CDR1 is MNHEY, CDR2 SMNVEV (reference sequence). The CDR3 has 14 residues. After removal of 7 bases from V and 6 bases from J, the junction contained 11 bases not matched to a gene. DNA of the CDR3: TGTGCCAGCACCCTCTTCGGGGGGGCGGGCGAGCAGTACTTC. This sequence encodes CASTLFGGAGEQYF.

The V call is TRBV7-9, the J call TRBJ2-3, with 8 bases fitting TRBD1. The germline gives CDR1 SEHNR, CDR2 FQNEAQ (reference sequence). Trimming took 6 bases from V and 2 from J; bases not matched to a gene: 13. The CDR3 runs to 17 residues. DNA for the CDR3: TGTGCCAGCAGTCCAAGCCCGGGACAGGCTCTCACAGATACGCAGTATTTT. Amino acids: CASSPSPGQALTDTQYF.